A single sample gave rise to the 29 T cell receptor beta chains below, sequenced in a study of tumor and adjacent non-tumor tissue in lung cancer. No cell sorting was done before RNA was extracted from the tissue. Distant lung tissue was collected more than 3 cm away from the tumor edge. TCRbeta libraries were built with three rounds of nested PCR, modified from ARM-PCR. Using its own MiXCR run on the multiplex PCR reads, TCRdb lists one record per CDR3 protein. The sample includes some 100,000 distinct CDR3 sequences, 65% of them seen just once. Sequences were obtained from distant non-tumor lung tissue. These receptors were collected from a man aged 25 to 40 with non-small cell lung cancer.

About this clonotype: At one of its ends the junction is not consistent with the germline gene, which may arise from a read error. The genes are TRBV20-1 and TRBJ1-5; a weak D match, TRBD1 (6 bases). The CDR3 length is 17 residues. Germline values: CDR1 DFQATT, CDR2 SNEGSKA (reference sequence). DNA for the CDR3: TGCAGTGCCATCCTTTCGGGGGGCGAACTTACGGATCAGCCCCAACATTTT. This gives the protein CSAILSGGELTDQPQHF.

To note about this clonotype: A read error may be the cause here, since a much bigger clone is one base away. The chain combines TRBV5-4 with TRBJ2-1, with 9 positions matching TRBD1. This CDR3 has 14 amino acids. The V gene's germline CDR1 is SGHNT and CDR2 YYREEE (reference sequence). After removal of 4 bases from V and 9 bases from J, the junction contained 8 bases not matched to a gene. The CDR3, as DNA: TGTGCCAGCAGCACGGACAGGGGAATGGTTGAGCAGTTCTTC. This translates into CASSTDRGMVEQFF.

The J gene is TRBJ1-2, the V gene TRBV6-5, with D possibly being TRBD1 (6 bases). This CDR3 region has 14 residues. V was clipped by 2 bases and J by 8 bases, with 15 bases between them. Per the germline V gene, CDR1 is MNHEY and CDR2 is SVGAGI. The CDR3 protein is CASSYVQGQVGYTF. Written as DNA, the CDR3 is TGTGCCAGCAGTTACGTACAGGGACAAGTAGGCTACACCTTC.

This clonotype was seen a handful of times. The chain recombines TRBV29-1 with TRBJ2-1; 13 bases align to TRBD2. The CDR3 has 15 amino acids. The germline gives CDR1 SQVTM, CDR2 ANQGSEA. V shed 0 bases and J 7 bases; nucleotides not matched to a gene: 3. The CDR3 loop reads CSVEDQGLAGNEQFF. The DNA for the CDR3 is TGCAGCGTTGAAGATCAGGGACTAGCGGGAAATGAGCAGTTCTTC.

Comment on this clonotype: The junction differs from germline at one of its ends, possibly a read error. The CDR3 bases are TGCGCCTGCAGCTTAGAATCGGGAGGGCAAGAGACCCAGTACTTC. This sequence encodes CACSLESGGQETQYF. The chain is built from TRBV11-3 and TRBJ2-5, with 8 positions matching TRBD2. CDR1 is SGHNT, CDR2 YENEEA, per germline. CDR3 length: 15 residues. The whole variable domain, remainder taken from reference TRBV11-3 and TRBJ2-5, is EAGVVQSPRYKIIEKKQPVAFWCNPISGHNTLYWYLQNLGQGPELLIRYENEEAVDDSQLPKDRFSAERLKGVDSTLKIQPAELGDSAVYLCACSLESGGQETQYFGPGTRLLVL.

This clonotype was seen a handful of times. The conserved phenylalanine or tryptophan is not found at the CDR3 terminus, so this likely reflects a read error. DNA of the CDR3: TGCAGTGCTACAGATGGGCCCGGGGAGCTGTTTTAT. Protein product: CSATDGPGELFY. The J gene is TRBJ2-2, the V gene TRBV20-1; D gene unclear. The CDR3 extends over 12 amino acids. The V and J ends lost 4 bases and 6 bases respectively, with 9 bases between them. The germline V gene encodes CDR1 DFQATT and CDR2 SNEGSKA (reference sequence).

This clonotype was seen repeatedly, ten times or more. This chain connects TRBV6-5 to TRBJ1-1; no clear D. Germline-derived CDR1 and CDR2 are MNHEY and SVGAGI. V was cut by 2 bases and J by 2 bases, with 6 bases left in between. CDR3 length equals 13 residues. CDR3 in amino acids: CASSYLQNTEAFF. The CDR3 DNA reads TGTGCCAGCAGTTACCTGCAAAACACTGAAGCTTTCTTT.

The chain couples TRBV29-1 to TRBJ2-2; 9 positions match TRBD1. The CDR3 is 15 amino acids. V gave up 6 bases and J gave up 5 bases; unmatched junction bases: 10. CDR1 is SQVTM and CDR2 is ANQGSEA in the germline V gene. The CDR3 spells CSVVNRGLDTGELFF. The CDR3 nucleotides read TGCAGCGTGGTTAACAGGGGGCTCGATACCGGGGAGCTGTTTTTT.

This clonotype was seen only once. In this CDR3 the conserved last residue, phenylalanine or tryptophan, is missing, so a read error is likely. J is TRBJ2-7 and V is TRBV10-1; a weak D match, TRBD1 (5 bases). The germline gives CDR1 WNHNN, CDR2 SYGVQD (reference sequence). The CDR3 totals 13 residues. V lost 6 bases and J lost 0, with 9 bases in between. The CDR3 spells CASSRELSYEQYL. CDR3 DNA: TGCGCCAGCAGCAGGGAACTCTCCTACGAGCAGTACTTA.

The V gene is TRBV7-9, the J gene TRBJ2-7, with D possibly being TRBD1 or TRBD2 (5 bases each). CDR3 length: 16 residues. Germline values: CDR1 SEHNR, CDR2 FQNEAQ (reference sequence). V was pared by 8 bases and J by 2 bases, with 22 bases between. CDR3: CASLTPGTVEAYEQYF. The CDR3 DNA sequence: TGTGCCAGCCTTACACCCGGGACGGTGGAGGCCTACGAGCAGTACTTC. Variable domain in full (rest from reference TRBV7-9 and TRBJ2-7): DTGVSQNPRHKITKRGQNVTFRCDPISEHNRLYWYRQTLGQGPEFLTYFQNEAQLEKSRLLSDRFSAERPKGSFSTLEIQRTEQGDSAMYLCASLTPGTVEAYEQYFGPGTRLTVT.

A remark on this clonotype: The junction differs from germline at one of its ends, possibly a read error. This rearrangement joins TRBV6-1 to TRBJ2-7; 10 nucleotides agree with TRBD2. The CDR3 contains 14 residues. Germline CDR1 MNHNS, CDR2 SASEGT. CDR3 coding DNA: TGTACCAGCACCCGAACCCGACTAGCGGGCGAGCAGTACTTC. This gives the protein CTSTRTRLAGEQYF.

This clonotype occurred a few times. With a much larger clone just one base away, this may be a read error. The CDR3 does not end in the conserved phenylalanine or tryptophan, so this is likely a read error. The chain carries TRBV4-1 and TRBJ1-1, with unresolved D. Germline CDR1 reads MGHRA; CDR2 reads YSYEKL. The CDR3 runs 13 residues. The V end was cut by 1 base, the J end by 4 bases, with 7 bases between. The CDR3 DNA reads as TGCGCCAGCAGCCAAGCGGAGGGCACTGAAGCTTTCTCT. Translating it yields CASSQAEGTEAFS.

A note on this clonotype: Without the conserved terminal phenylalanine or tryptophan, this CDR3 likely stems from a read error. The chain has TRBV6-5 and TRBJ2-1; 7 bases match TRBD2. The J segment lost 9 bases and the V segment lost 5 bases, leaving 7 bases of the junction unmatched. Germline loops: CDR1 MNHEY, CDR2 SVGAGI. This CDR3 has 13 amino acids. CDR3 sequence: CASSDTSVSEQFL. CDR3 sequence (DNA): TGTGCCAGCAGTGACACTAGCGTGAGTGAGCAGTTCTTG.

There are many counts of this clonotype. The CDR3 DNA follows: TGCAGTGCTCATACAACCGGGACAGGGGATAATTCACCCCTCCACTTT. This codes for CSAHTTGTGDNSPLHF. The chain recombines TRBV20-1 with TRBJ1-6; 10 bases are shared with TRBD1. The CDR3 runs 16 residues. V shed 5 bases and J 5 bases; nucleotides not matched to a gene: 9. Germline V lookup: CDR1 DFQATT, CDR2 SNEGSKA (reference sequence).

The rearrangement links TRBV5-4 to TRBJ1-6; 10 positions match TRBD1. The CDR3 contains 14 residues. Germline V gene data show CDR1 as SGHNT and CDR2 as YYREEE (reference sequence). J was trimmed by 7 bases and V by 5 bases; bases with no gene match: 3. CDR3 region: CASRPGQGNSPLHF. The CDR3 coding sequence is TGTGCCAGCAGGCCGGGACAGGGGAATTCACCCCTCCACTTT.

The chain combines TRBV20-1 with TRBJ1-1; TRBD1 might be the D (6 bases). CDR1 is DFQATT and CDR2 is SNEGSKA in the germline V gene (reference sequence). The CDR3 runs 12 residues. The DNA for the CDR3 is TGCAGAGTTAGAGGGGGGCCGACCGGAGCTTTCTTT. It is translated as CRVRGGPTGAFF.

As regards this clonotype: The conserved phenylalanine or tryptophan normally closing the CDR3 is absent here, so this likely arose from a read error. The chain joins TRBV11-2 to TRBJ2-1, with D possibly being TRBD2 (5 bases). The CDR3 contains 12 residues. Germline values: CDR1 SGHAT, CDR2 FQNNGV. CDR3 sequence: CTSSLDRGKQFL. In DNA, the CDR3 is TGTACCAGCAGCTTAGATCGGGGTAAGCAGTTCTTA.

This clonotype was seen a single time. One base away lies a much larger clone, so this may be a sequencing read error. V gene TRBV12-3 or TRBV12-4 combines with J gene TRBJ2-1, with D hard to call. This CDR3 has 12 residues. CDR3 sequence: CASSAYWSEQSF. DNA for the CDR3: TGTGCCAGCAGTGCTTACTGGAGTGAGCAGTCCTTC.

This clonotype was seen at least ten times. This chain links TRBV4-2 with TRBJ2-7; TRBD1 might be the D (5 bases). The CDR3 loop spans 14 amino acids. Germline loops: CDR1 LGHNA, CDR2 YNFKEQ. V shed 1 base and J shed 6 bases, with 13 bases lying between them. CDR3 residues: CASSQGGSNPEQYF. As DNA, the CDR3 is TGTGCCAGCAGCCAAGGGGGCTCCAATCCCGAGCAGTACTTC.

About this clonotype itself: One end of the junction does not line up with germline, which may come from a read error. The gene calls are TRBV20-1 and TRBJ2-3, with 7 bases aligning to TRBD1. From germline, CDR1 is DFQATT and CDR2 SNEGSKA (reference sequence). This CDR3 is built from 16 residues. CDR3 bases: TGCAGTGCTAGAGGGGACAGTCATATTAACACAGATATGCAGTATTTT. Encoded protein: CSARGDSHINTDMQYF.

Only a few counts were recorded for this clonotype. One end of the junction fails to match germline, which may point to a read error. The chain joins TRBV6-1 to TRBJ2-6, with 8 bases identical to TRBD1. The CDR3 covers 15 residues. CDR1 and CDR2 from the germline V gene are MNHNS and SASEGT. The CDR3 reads CASQRTGTGAKVLTF. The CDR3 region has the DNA TGTGCCAGCCAGAGGACAGGGACTGGGGCCAAGGTCCTGACTTTC.

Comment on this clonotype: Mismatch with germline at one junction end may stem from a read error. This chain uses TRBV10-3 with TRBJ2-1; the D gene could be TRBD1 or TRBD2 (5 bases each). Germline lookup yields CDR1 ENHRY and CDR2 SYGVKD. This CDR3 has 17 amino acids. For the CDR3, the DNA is TGTGCCATGAGTGAGGTACTCACGACGGGACCTCTGGATGAGCAGTTCTTC. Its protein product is CAMSEVLTTGPLDEQFF.

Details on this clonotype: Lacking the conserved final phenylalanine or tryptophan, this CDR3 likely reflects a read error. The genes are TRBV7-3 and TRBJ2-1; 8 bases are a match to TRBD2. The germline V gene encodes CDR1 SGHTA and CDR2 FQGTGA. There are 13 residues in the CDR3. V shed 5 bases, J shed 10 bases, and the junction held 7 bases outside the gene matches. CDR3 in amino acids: CASSPGGKREQFY. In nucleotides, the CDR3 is TGTGCCAGCAGCCCGGGGGGGAAGAGGGAGCAGTTCTAC.

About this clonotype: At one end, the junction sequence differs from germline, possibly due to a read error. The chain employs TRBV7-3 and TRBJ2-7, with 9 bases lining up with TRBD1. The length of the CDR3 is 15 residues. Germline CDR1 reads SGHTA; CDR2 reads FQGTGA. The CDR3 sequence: CASSLGNRDRVEQYF. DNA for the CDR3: TGTGCCAGTAGCTTAGGAAACAGGGACAGGGTCGAGCAGTACTTC.

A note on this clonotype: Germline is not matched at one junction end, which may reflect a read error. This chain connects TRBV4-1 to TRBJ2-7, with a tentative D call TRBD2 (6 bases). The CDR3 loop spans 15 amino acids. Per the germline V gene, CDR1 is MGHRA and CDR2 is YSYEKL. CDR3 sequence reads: CASSLDSGMLGERYF. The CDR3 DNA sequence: TGCGCCAGCAGCCTGGATAGCGGCATGTTAGGCGAGCGGTACTTC.

This chain's CDR3 is CASSSRRSGAYNEQFF. The CDR3 bases are TGTGCCAGCAGCTCTCGTAGATCGGGAGCCTACAATGAGCAGTTCTTC. The rearrangement uses TRBV11-3 and TRBJ2-1, with D perhaps matching TRBD2 (6 bases). The CDR3 length is 16 residues. Looked up from germline, CDR1 is SGHNT and CDR2 is YENEEA. V was pared by 4 bases and J by 2 bases, with 15 bases between.

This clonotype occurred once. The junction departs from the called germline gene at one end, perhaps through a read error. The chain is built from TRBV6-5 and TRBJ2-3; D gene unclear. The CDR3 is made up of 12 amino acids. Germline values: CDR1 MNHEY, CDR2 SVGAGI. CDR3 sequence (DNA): TGTGCCAGCAGTTACTCGGGAAATACGCATTATTTT. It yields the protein CASSYSGNTHYF.

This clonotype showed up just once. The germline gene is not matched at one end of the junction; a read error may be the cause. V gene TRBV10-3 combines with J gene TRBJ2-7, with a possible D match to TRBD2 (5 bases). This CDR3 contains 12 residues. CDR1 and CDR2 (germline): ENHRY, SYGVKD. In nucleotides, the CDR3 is TGTGCCCTCAGTGAGCGGCCCTACGAGCAGTACTTC. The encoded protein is CALSERPYEQYF.

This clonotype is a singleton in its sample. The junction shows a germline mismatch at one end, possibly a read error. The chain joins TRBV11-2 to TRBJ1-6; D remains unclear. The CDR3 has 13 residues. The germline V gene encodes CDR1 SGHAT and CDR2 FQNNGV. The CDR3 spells CASSFTEYSSLHF. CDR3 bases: TGTGCCAGCAGCTTCACAGAGTATTCATCCCTCCACTTT.